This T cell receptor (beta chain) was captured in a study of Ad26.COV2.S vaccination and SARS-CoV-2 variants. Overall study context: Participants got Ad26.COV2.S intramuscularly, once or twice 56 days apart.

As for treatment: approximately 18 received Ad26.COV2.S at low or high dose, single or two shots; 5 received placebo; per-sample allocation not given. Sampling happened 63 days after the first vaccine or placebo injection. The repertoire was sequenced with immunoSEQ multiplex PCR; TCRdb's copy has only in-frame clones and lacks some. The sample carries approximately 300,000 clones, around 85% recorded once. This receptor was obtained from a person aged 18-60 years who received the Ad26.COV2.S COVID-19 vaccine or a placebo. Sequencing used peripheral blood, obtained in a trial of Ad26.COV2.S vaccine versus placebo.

The CDR3 loop reads CASSLVAINGVTEAFF. CDR3 sequence (DNA): TGTGCCAGCAGCTTAGTGGCTATCAACGGGGTAACTGAAGCTTTCTTT. The V call is TRBV11-2, the J call TRBJ1-1; D is unresolved. This CDR3 is 16 amino acids long. CDR1 and CDR2 from the germline V gene are SGHAT and FQNNGV. Trimming shortened V by 1 base and J by 5 bases, and 17 bases separated the two germline ends.